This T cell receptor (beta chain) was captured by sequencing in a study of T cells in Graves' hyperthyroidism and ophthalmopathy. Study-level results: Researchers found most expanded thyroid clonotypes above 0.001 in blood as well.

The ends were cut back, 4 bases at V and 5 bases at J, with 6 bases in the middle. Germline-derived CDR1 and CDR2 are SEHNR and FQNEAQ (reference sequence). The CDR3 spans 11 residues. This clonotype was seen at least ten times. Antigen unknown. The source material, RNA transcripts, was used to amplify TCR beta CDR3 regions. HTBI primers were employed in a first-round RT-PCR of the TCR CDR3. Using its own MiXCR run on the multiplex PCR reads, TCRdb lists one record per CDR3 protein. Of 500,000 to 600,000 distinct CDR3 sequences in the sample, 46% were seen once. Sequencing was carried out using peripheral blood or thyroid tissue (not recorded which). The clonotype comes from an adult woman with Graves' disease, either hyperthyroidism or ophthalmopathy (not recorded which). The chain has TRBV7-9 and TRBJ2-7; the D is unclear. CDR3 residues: CASSSLNEQYF. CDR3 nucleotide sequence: TGTGCCAGCAGCTCCCTGAACGAGCAGTACTTC.